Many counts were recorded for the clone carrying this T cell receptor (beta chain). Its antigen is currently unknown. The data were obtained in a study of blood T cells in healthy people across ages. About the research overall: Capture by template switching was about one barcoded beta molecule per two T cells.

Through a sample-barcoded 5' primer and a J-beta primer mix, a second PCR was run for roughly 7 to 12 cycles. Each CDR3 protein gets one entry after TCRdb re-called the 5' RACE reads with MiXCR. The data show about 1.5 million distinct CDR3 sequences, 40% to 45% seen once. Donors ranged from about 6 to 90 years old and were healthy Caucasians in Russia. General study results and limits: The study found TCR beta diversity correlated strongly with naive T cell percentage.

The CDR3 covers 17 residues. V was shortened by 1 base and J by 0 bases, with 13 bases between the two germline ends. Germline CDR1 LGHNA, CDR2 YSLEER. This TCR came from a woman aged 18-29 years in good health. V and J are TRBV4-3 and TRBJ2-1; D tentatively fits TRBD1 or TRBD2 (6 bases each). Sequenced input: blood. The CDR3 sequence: CASSQAITGASYNEQFF. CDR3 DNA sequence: TGCGCCAGCAGCCAAGCGATAACGGGGGCCTCCTACAATGAGCAGTTCTTC.